This T cell receptor (beta chain) is from a study of neurological immune-mediated disorders. Across the study: Of 35 or so multiple sclerosis patients, some 30 were relapsing-remitting and 3 secondary progressive. Whole-study findings and limits: Among 34 multiple sclerosis patients, 18 had repertoires that phylogenetic grouping placed in one related-CDR3 cluster, a possible signature. None of the CDR3 amino acid sequences in expanded clones turned up in more than one subject, which points to private repertoires in all groups.

The cDNA was generated through 5'RACE incorporating 10-nucleotide random UMIs. TCRdb used MiXCR to reprocess the 5' RACE reads, holding one entry per CDR3 protein. The table records about 80,000 distinct CDR3 sequences, 5% to 6.5% of them present only once. This clonotype was observed at least ten times. Its matching antigen is unknown. The time point: longitudinal time-point 2. Sequencing was performed on PBMCs. The TCR was taken from a woman aged 55-69 years with multiple sclerosis.

CDR3 coding DNA: TGTGCCACCTTCCGGTCGGGACAGTCTAAATCTGGGGCCAACGTCCTGACTTTC. Translating gives CATFRSGQSKSGANVLTF. The chain recombines TRBV24-1 with TRBJ2-6; 7 nucleotides agree with TRBD1. Germline-derived CDR1 and CDR2 are KGHDR and SFDVKD. This CDR3 has 18 residues. The junction had 14 bases not matched to a gene; V was cut back by 9 bases and J by 1 base.